These 8 T cell receptor beta chains were sequenced from one sample in a study of blood T cell repertoires in COVID-19 (dated by TCRdb to the early 2020s). The library was prepared using the immunoSEQ multiplex PCR assay. In TCRdb, the immuneACCESS table is reduced to in-frame sequences with V and J assigned. These tables do not hold every clone; where another copy was compared, an unresolved V gene accounts for under half, and the others remain unexplained. A total of 150,000 to 200,000 clones appear in this sample, over 80% of them only once. About 8% of the sample goes to the ten largest clones. Material for sequencing was peripheral blood. All receptors come from a woman aged 70-85 years with acute or convalescent COVID-19.

The V and J genes are TRBV6-1 and TRBJ1-2; 7 nucleotides line up with TRBD1. V shed 0 bases, J shed 4 bases, and the junction held 5 bases outside the gene matches. The CDR3 is made up of 15 amino acids. The germline gives CDR1 MNHNS, CDR2 SASEGT. In DNA, the CDR3 is TGTGCCAGCAGTGAAGCGGGACAGAAAGTCTATGGCTACACCTTC. Protein: CASSEAGQKVYGYTF.

This chain links TRBV4-3 with TRBJ1-4; 7 nucleotides align to TRBD1. J was trimmed by 11 bases and V by 1 base; bases with no gene match: 13. CDR3 length equals 16 residues. From germline, CDR1 is LGHNA and CDR2 YSLEER. CDR3 in DNA: TGCGCCAGCAGCCAAGGCCCCGGGGACAGACGGTGGAAACTGTTTTTT. This gives the protein CASSQGPGDRRWKLFF.

This sequence joins TRBV18 and TRBJ2-2, with D possibly matching TRBD2 (5 bases). The CDR3 is made up of 15 amino acids. Deletions cut 3 bases from V and 1 base from J, with 9 bases between. Looked up from germline, CDR1 is KGHSH and CDR2 is LQKENI. The CDR3 bases are TGTGCCAGCTCACCGCTAGCAGGGAACACCGGGGAGCTGTTTTTT. Translation gives CASSPLAGNTGELFF.

The chain carries TRBV6-5 and TRBJ1-1, with no clear D. V was trimmed by 8 bases and J by 4 bases, leaving 14 bases between them. CDR1 and CDR2 (germline): MNHEY, SVGAGI. The CDR3 has 13 residues. The CDR3 region is CASFAHLGTEAFF. The CDR3 DNA reads as TGTGCCAGCTTCGCTCATCTCGGCACTGAAGCTTTCTTT.

This sequence joins TRBV29-1 and TRBJ2-5, with 7 bases aligning to TRBD2. CDR1 and CDR2 from the germline V gene are SQVTM and ANQGSEA. The V segment lost 6 bases and the J segment 4 bases; nucleotides outside the gene matches: 8. The CDR3 has 13 residues. CDR3 protein: CSVGTSGGETQYF. For the CDR3, the DNA is TGCAGCGTAGGGACGTCGGGGGGAGAGACCCAGTACTTC.

The V gene is TRBV5-6, the J gene TRBJ2-2; 8 bases are a match to TRBD2. The CDR3 spans 15 residues. J was trimmed by 5 bases and V by 2 bases; bases with no gene match: 5. Per germline, CDR1 SGHDT and CDR2 YYEEEE. This CDR3 reads CASSFGTRRTGELFF. CDR3 nucleotide sequence: TGTGCCAGCAGCTTCGGGACTAGACGGACCGGGGAGCTGTTTTTT.

The rearrangement links TRBV2 to TRBJ2-3; 7 bases fit TRBD2. V gave up 6 bases and J gave up 5 bases; unmatched junction bases: 8. This CDR3 region has 14 residues. Germline V lookup: CDR1 SNHLY, CDR2 FYNNEI. CDR3 region: CASSSGNGVDTQYF. The CDR3 DNA reads as TGTGCCAGCAGCAGCGGGAACGGGGTAGATACGCAGTATTTT.

The gene calls are TRBV7-3 and TRBJ1-6; unclear D gene. Per the germline V gene, CDR1 is SGHTA and CDR2 is FQGTGA. The CDR3 is 16 residues long. V lost 9 bases and J 0 bases, leaving 15 bases between the germline ends. The CDR3 region has the DNA TGTGCCAGTCGGGAAACAGCGAGCTCCTATAATTCACCCCTCCACTTT. This encodes CASRETASSYNSPLHF. Looking up the rest from reference TRBV7-3 and TRBJ1-6 gives the full variable domain: GAGVSQTPSNKVTEKGKYVELRCDPISGHTALYWYRQSLGQGPEFLIYFQGTGAADDSGLPNDRFFAVRPEGSVSTLKIQRTERGDSAVYLCASRETASSYNSPLHFGNGTRLTVT.